This T cell receptor (beta chain) came from a study of blood T cell repertoires in COVID-19. Study-level background: Researchers got acute and convalescent COVID-19 samples from the United States, Italy and Spain. Sources were T cells, B-cell-depleted T cells, or PBMCs; the material itself was cDNA or gDNA.

Enrolled through a virtual design, the participants were between about 18 and 89 years of age and came from some 26 US areas. Recovered participants had two consecutive negative NP/OP PCR tests, healthcare professional clearance, or symptom resolution. Germline-derived CDR1 and CDR2 are LNHNV and YYDKDF (reference sequence). The V end was cut by 1 base, the J end by 6 bases, with 15 bases between. This CDR3 is 15 amino acids long. TCRdb keeps only in-frame clones here, not all; method: immunoSEQ multiplex PCR. The sample has 170,000 or so clones, roughly 87% seen once; the top ten hold roughly 7%. Sequencing was carried out using PBMCs or T cells enriched from blood (not recorded which). This sequence originates from a woman aged 50 to 60 who had recovered from COVID-19. V usage is TRBV15 and J usage is TRBJ1-2; perhaps TRBD1 as D (5 bases). The DNA for the CDR3 is TGTGCCACCAGCAGAGCGGGGGTAAGGGTCGATGGCTACACCTTC. This gives the protein CATSRAGVRVDGYTF.